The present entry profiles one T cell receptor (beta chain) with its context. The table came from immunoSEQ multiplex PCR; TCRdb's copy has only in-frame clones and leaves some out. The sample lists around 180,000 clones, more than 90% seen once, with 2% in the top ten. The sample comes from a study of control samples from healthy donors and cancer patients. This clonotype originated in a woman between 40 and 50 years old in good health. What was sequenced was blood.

CDR3 region: CASSQEIVHEQYF. DNA of the CDR3: TGTGCCAGCAGCCAAGAAATAGTCCACGAGCAGTACTTC. V is TRBV3-1 (or the pseudogene TRBV3-2) and J is TRBJ2-7; D is undetermined. V was shortened by 0 bases and J by 5 bases, with 8 bases between the two germline ends. From germline, CDR1 is LGHDT and CDR2 YNNKEL (reference sequence). This CDR3 is built from 13 residues.